The 10 T cell receptor beta chains below were found in one sample sequenced in a study of T cells in Graves' hyperthyroidism and ophthalmopathy. TCR beta CDR3 sequences were amplified from RNA transcripts. An initial round of RT-PCR targeting the TCR CDR3 relied on the HTBI primer set. MiXCR, run by TCRdb on the multiplex PCR reads, gives a single entry per CDR3 protein. This table has almost 350,000 distinct CDR3 sequences, 15% to 20% appearing once. The sample comprised blood. The receptors originated from a woman between 40 and 55 years old with Graves' ophthalmopathy.

This clonotype was detected many times. This chain uses TRBV20-1 with TRBJ2-4, with a tentative D call TRBD2 (6 bases). Germline CDR1 and CDR2: DFQATT and SNEGSKA (reference sequence). V gave up 3 bases and J gave up 0 bases, with 12 bases separating them. CDR3 length: 15 residues. CDR3 bases: TGCAGTGCTAGGGCAACGGGACTAGCCAAAAACATTCAGTACTTC. It is translated as CSARATGLAKNIQYF.

This clonotype was counted ten times or more. This rearrangement joins TRBV12-3 or TRBV12-4 to TRBJ2-7, with 7 bases aligning to TRBD1. CDR3 length: 12 amino acids. J gave up 12 bases and V 6 bases, and 11 bases lay outside the gene matches. CDR3 amino acids: CASRPPAGGLYF. CDR3 nucleotide sequence: TGTGCCAGCAGACCGCCTGCAGGGGGATTGTACTTC.

Many counts were recorded for this clonotype. V is TRBV6-5 and J is TRBJ2-5; 9 nucleotides match TRBD2. V dropped 2 bases and J dropped 4; count of bases not matched to a gene: 5. CDR3 length: 15 amino acids. CDR1 MNHEY and CDR2 SVGAGI come from the germline V gene. CDR3 residues: CASSYAGGRLETQYF. CDR3 in DNA: TGTGCCAGCAGTTACGCGGGAGGGCGATTAGAGACCCAGTACTTC.

This clonotype was observed many times. J is TRBJ1-1 and V is TRBV12-3 or TRBV12-4; 7 bases align to TRBD1. Losses at the gene ends were 6 bases for V and 1 base for J; bases not matched to a gene: 5. This CDR3 contains 14 residues. The CDR3 DNA reads as TGTGCCAGCAGACCGGGACAGACGAACACTGAAGCTTTCTTT. It specifies CASRPGQTNTEAFF.

V and J are TRBV7-2 and TRBJ1-2, with 7 bases matching TRBD1. The CDR3 has 14 residues. V shed 5 bases and J 8 bases; nucleotides not matched to a gene: 11. Germline assignment: CDR1 SGHTA and CDR2 FQGNSA. This chain's CDR3 is CASSHPTGARGYTF. The CDR3 region has the DNA TGTGCCAGCAGCCACCCTACAGGGGCGCGGGGCTACACCTTC.

This chain links TRBV19 with TRBJ1-1; 7 nucleotides line up with TRBD1. The CDR3 has 16 residues. J lost 0 bases, V lost 1 base, and 5 bases had no gene match. The germline gives CDR1 LNHDA, CDR2 SQIVND (reference sequence). Here the CDR3 reads CASSIGTGEMNTEAFF. The CDR3 DNA reads TGTGCCAGTAGTATAGGGACAGGCGAGATGAACACTGAAGCTTTCTTT.

There are many counts of this clonotype. The genes are TRBV2 and TRBJ1-1, with D unclear. This CDR3 comprises 11 residues. V was shortened by 6 bases and J by 6 bases, with 8 bases between the two germline ends. Germline V gives CDR1 SNHLY, CDR2 FYNNEI. CDR3 protein: CASRGYAEAFF. In nucleotides, the CDR3 is TGTGCCAGCAGGGGGTACGCTGAAGCTTTCTTT.

This clonotype was counted ten times or more. The genes are TRBV5-1 and TRBJ2-7, with no clear D. This CDR3 has 13 amino acids. Germline V gene data show CDR1 as SGHRS and CDR2 as YFSETQ. V lost 0 bases to trimming and J lost 3 bases, with 7 bases between them. CDR3 sequence (DNA): TGCGCCAGCAGCTTGGGTGAATACTACGAGCAGTACTTC. Translating gives CASSLGEYYEQYF.

J is TRBJ2-2 and V is TRBV24-1; D ambiguous. V lost 1 base and J 4 bases, leaving 9 bases between the germline ends. Germline CDR1 and CDR2: KGHDR and SFDVKD. This CDR3 is built from 15 residues. The CDR3 here is CATSDFHPSTGELFF. The CDR3 DNA reads TGTGCCACCAGTGATTTTCACCCGAGCACCGGGGAGCTGTTTTTT.

This clonotype was picked up many times. The chain recombines TRBV10-2 with TRBJ1-1; possible D gene TRBD1, 5 bases. Germline assignment: CDR1 WSHSY and CDR2 SAAADI. V lost 3 bases, J lost 7 bases, and 15 bases lay in between. CDR3 length: 14 residues. The chain's CDR3 is CASSETGPDGEAFF. The CDR3 DNA is TGCGCCAGCAGTGAAACAGGACCAGACGGTGAAGCTTTCTTT.